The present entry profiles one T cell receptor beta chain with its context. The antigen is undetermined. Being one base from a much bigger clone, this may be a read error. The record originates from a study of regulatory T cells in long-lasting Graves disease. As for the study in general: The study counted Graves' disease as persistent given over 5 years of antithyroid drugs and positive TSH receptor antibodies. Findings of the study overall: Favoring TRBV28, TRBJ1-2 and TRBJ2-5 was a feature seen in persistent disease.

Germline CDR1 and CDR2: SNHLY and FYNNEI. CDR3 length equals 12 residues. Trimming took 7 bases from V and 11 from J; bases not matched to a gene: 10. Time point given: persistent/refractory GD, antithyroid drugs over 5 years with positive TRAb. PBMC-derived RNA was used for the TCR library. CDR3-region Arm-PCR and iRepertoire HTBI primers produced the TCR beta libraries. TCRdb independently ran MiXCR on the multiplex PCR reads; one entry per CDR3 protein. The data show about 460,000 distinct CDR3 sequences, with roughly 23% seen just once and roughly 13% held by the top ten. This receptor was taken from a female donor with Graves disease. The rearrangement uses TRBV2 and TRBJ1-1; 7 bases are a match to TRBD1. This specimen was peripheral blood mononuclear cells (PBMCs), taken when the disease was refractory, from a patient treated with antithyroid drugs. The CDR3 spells CASKPGQKGAFF. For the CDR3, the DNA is TGTGCCAGCAAACCGGGACAGAAGGGGGCTTTCTTT.